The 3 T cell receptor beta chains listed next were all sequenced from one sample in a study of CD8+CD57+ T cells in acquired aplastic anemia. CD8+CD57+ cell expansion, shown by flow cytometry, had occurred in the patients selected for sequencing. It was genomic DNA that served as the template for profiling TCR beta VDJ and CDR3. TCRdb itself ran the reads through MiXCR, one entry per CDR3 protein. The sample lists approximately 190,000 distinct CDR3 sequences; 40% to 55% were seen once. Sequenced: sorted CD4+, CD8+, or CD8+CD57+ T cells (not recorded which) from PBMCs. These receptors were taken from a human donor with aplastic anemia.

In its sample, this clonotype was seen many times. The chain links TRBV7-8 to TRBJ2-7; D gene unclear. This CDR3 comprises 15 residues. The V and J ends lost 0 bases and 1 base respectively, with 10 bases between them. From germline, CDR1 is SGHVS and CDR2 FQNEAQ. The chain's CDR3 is CASSLAIGRSYEQYF. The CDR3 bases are TGTGCCAGCAGCTTAGCCATCGGGCGTTCCTACGAGCAGTACTTC. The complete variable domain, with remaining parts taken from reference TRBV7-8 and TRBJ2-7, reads GAGVSQSPRYKVAKRGQDVALRCDPISGHVSLFWYQQALGQGPEFLTYFQNEAQLDKSGLPSDRFFAERPEGSVSTLKIQRTQQEDSAVYLCASSLAIGRSYEQYFGPGTRLTVT.

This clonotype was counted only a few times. The CDR3, as DNA: TGTGCCAGCAGTGAATACCCACACGGAAACACCATATATTTT. Amino acids: CASSEYPHGNTIYF. The chain combines TRBV2 with TRBJ1-3; D is uncertain. Trimming shortened V by 2 bases and J by 4 bases, and 9 bases separated the two germline ends. The CDR3 runs 14 residues. CDR1 is SNHLY and CDR2 is FYNNEI in the germline V gene. The full variable domain, rest sourced from reference TRBV2 and TRBJ1-3, is EPEVTQTPSHQVTQMGQEVILRCVPISNHLYFYWYRQILGQKVEFLVSFYNNEISEKSEIFDDQFSVERPDGSNFTLKIRSTKLEDSAMYFCASSEYPHGNTIYFGEGSWLTVV.

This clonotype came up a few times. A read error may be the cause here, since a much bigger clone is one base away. The CDR3 region has the DNA TGTGCCATCAGTTTGACAGCGGGCGATTCACCCCTCCACTTT. As protein: CAISLTAGDSPLHF. The chain recombines TRBV10-3 with TRBJ1-6; tentatively, D is TRBD1 (5 bases). Per germline, CDR1 ENHRY and CDR2 SYGVKD. The V end was cut by 5 bases, the J end by 8 bases, with 13 bases between. The CDR3 runs to 14 residues.